These T cell receptor beta chains were read from a single sample in a study of control samples from healthy donors and cancer patients. The data were produced by immunoSEQ multiplex PCR, yet TCRdb's version contains in-frame clones alone and is incomplete. Among 120,000 to 150,000 clones listed, 85% to 95% were seen once. The sample comprised blood. These receptors all stem from a man aged 35 to 55 in good health. CDR3s include the opening cysteine and the closing phenylalanine or tryptophan. The order of the fields is D gene, J gene, V gene, CDR3 length, clone size, CDR3 DNA, CDR3 protein. D genes are given only for firm matches. Where a row states a size, it is once, few, many or the class of an expanded clone; other rows omit it.

d_call: NA; j_call: TRBJ2-1; v_call: TRBV12-5; cdr3_length: 16; clone_size: NA; cdr3_nt: TGTGCTAGTGGTCCCCCGGGGGCGGGCTCCTACAATGAGCAGTTCTTC; cdr3_aa: CASGPPGAGSYNEQFF
d_call: NA; j_call: TRBJ1-1; v_call: TRBV7-2; cdr3_length: 18; clone_size: few; cdr3_nt: TGTGCCAGCAGCCCAAGCGGGGGCGGTCCGACCCGGAGCACTGAAGCTTTCTTT; cdr3_aa: CASSPSGGGPTRSTEAFF
d_call: TRBD1; j_call: TRBJ1-1; v_call: TRBV4-3; cdr3_length: 16; clone_size: NA; cdr3_nt: TGCGCCAGCAGCCAAGATCGAGGACAGGGACTGTCTGAAGCTTTCTTT; cdr3_aa: CASSQDRGQGLSEAFF
d_call: NA; j_call: TRBJ2-4; v_call: TRBV5-1; cdr3_length: 15; clone_size: once; cdr3_nt: TGCGCCAGCAGCTACGGGCCGGGGCCCCAAAACATTCAGTACTTC; cdr3_aa: CASSYGPGPQNIQYF
d_call: NA; j_call: TRBJ2-3; v_call: TRBV5-4; cdr3_length: 17; clone_size: NA; cdr3_nt: TGTGCCAGCAGCTTGGATTTGATAGTAGGGGAGTCAGATACGCAGTATTTT; cdr3_aa: CASSLDLIVGESDTQYF
d_call: NA; j_call: TRBJ1-3; v_call: TRBV9; cdr3_length: 17; clone_size: NA; cdr3_nt: TGTGCCAGCAGCGTAGACTTGAAGGGGGGAACTGGAAACACCATATATTTT; cdr3_aa: CASSVDLKGGTGNTIYF
d_call: NA; j_call: TRBJ2-7; v_call: TRBV27; cdr3_length: 13; clone_size: NA; cdr3_nt: TGTGCCAGCAGTTTATCTGGGGGGTACGAGCAGTACTTC; cdr3_aa: CASSLSGGYEQYF
d_call: NA; j_call: TRBJ2-2; v_call: TRBV2; cdr3_length: 14; clone_size: NA; cdr3_nt: TGTGCCAGCAGTGAAGAGCCGGTGTCCGGGGAGCTGTTTTTT; cdr3_aa: CASSEEPVSGELFF
d_call: NA; j_call: TRBJ1-5; v_call: TRBV5-5; cdr3_length: 15; clone_size: NA; cdr3_nt: TGTGCCAGCAGCACTCAGCCACAGGGAAACCAGCCCCAGCATTTT; cdr3_aa: CASSTQPQGNQPQHF
d_call: TRBD1; j_call: TRBJ1-5; v_call: TRBV5-1; cdr3_length: 13; clone_size: NA; cdr3_nt: TGCGCCAGCAGCTTGGACAGGGGTCAGCCCCAGCATTTT; cdr3_aa: CASSLDRGQPQHF
d_call: NA; j_call: TRBJ1-6; v_call: TRBV7-9; cdr3_length: 14; clone_size: few; cdr3_nt: TGTGCCAGCAGCTCATACATCGGGAATTCACCCCTCCACTTT; cdr3_aa: CASSSYIGNSPLHF
d_call: NA; j_call: TRBJ2-7; v_call: TRBV2; cdr3_length: 13; clone_size: NA; cdr3_nt: TGTGCCAGCAGTGGAAAAGGGGGAGGCGAGCAGTACTTC; cdr3_aa: CASSGKGGGEQYF
d_call: NA; j_call: TRBJ2-5; v_call: TRBV7-9; cdr3_length: 12; clone_size: NA; cdr3_nt: TGTGCCAGCAGCCCGGACAGCCGGACCCAGTACTTC; cdr3_aa: CASSPDSRTQYF
d_call: TRBD1; j_call: TRBJ1-1; v_call: TRBV20-1; cdr3_length: 11; clone_size: NA; cdr3_nt: TGCAGTGCTAGGGGACAGGGCACAGCTTTCTTT; cdr3_aa: CSARGQGTAFF
d_call: TRBD2; j_call: TRBJ2-1; v_call: TRBV11-3; cdr3_length: 17; clone_size: NA; cdr3_nt: TGTGCCAGCAGCCCTAGGAGACTAGCGGGAGGTTACAATGAGCAGTTCTTC; cdr3_aa: CASSPRRLAGGYNEQFF
d_call: NA; j_call: TRBJ2-3; v_call: TRBV29-1; cdr3_length: 15; clone_size: NA; cdr3_nt: TGCAGCGTCCGAGGGAGTGGAGGGTTGGCAGATACGCAGTATTTT; cdr3_aa: CSVRGSGGLADTQYF
d_call: NA; j_call: TRBJ2-7; v_call: TRBV6-2/TRBV6-3; cdr3_length: 12; clone_size: NA; cdr3_nt: TGTGCCAGCAGCCAGAATGGCCACGAGCAGTACTTC; cdr3_aa: CASSQNGHEQYF
d_call: NA; j_call: TRBJ1-1; v_call: TRBV5-1; cdr3_length: 14; clone_size: once; cdr3_nt: TGCGCCAGCAGCCCCCGGCCAGAAGGGGCTGAAGCTTTCTTT; cdr3_aa: CASSPRPEGAEAFF
d_call: TRBD2; j_call: TRBJ2-1; v_call: TRBV5-1; cdr3_length: 16; clone_size: NA; cdr3_nt: TGCGCCAGCAGCTTGCGGACGGGAGGGGTCTACAATGAGCAGTTCTTC; cdr3_aa: CASSLRTGGVYNEQFF
d_call: NA; j_call: TRBJ1-3; v_call: TRBV10-3; cdr3_length: 14; clone_size: NA; cdr3_nt: TGTGCCATCAGTCAAGACCTCTCTGGAAACACCATATATTTT; cdr3_aa: CAISQDLSGNTIYF
d_call: TRBD1; j_call: TRBJ2-7; v_call: TRBV11-2; cdr3_length: 14; clone_size: NA; cdr3_nt: TGTGCCAGCAGCTTAAGACCGGGACAGGGCGAGCAGTACTTC; cdr3_aa: CASSLRPGQGEQYF
d_call: NA; j_call: TRBJ2-7; v_call: TRBV7-9; cdr3_length: 15; clone_size: NA; cdr3_nt: TGTGCCAGCAGCTTTCCCCAGGGTCCGTCCTACGAGCAGTACTTC; cdr3_aa: CASSFPQGPSYEQYF
d_call: TRBD2; j_call: TRBJ2-3; v_call: TRBV9; cdr3_length: 16; clone_size: NA; cdr3_nt: TGTGCCAGCAGCGTAGAAGTGGGAGGGGGCACAGATACGCAGTATTTT; cdr3_aa: CASSVEVGGGTDTQYF